Detailed here is one T cell receptor (beta chain). This clone's antigen is unknown. Nothing much larger sits one base from this clone, and base qualities are not available. The source of the sample is a study of blood T cell repertoires in COVID-19 (dated by TCRdb to the early 2020s). Study-level background: Collaborator samples came from the United States, Italy and Spain and covered acute and convalescent phases of COVID-19. Sample metadata almost always included a de-identified subject ID, COVID-19 status, age in years and sex. Where available, HLA class I and class II types were obtained from metadata supplied by the sample provider rather than from assay-based typing. The repertoires were released in a freely available public database intended as a resource for research on the immune response to SARS-CoV-2. The prospective study material was composed of cDNA or gDNA derived from T cells, B-cell-depleted T cells, or PBMCs. Subjects who had been exposed to COVID-19, were actively infected with it, or had recovered from it provided the deeply sampled blood TCRbeta repertoires that made up the dataset. The samples were drawn from the first 160 participants of the ongoing ImmuneRACE study and from about 1,200 subjects provided by 6 global collaborators. Beyond this particular receptor, the publication reports: The quantity of clinical and demographic metadata differed by source and by participant and was supplied without curation.

The immunoSEQ Assay, a bias-controlled multiplex PCR, was used to amplify TCRbeta CDR3 regions from genomic DNA. The authors' pipeline ran thus. Nucleated cell counts per sample were estimated from amplification of reference gene primers within the assay. To quantify the absolute abundance of each unique TCRbeta CDR3 rearrangement, sequence reads were collapsed and filtered. For each sample, productive Simpson clonality was calculated by taking the square root of Simpson's diversity index across productive rearrangements. Here the immuneACCESS table is served through TCRdb, limited to in-frame sequences with V and J called. Missing clones are a known gap in these copies; in checked studies unresolved V genes cover under half, and the rest lacks a known reason. V and J calls and clone size are copied from that table; D and trimming were computed from the DNA. The sample table shows a few hundred thousand clones, and roughly four fifths are seen once. About 5% of the sample belongs to the ten largest clones.

Taken from cysteine to phenylalanine, the CDR3 has 13 residues. Only the CDR3 part of the read is kept: 39 bases, read in frame from the first base. CDR1 and CDR2 are drawn from the germline V gene: SQVTM, ANQGSEA. The germline ends are 8 bases apart after V is trimmed by 4 bases and J by 4 bases. Participants in the prospective study were enrolled through a virtual design, were aged 18 to 89 years, and lived in under 25 United States geographic areas. To assign participants to cohorts, the prospective study relied on clinical history that participants themselves reported in a screening survey and a study questionnaire. Recovered participants in ImmuneRACE Cohort 3 were defined by two consecutive negative NP/OP PCR tests, clearance by a healthcare professional, or resolution of symptoms. Each participant in the prospective study had whole blood, serum and a nasopharyngeal or oropharyngeal swab collected by mobile phlebotomists. Over an approximately 2-month period, participants in the prospective study had the option of providing additional blood draws and questionnaires. Blood samples from the prospective study were shipped frozen or at room temperature prior to DNA extraction.

The receptor's source is a woman aged 45-65 years who had recovered from COVID-19. The V and J genes are TRBV29-1 and TRBJ2-6; the D gene lacks a confident call. The sequenced sample consisted of PBMCs or T cells enriched from blood (not recorded which). The CDR3 loop reads CSVGASGANVLTF. The nucleotide sequence reads as follows: TGCAGCGTTGGAGCGTCCGGGGCCAACGTCCTGACTTTC.